This T cell receptor beta chain was recovered during a study of T cell responses to AZD1222 COVID-19 vaccine. Study-level results: CD4 TCRs covered the whole spike, strongest at regions 160-218 and 743-854. Breadth and depth of Spike-specific TCRs rose after two AZD1222 doses.

About this clone: As yet, its antigen is unknown.

Clones were sequenced by immunoSEQ multiplex PCR, and TCRdb holds only the in-frame ones, with some missing. The table lists fewer than 90,000 clones, about 89% of them singletons. This specimen was peripheral blood, taken 28 days after the second AZD1222 dose. This sequence was found in an adult who received the AZD1222 COVID-19 vaccine.

The CDR3 protein is CASSVRTQGANVLTF. The CDR3 nucleotides read TGTGCCAGCAGCGTGAGGACCCAAGGGGCCAACGTCCTGACTTTC. This chain joins TRBV9 and TRBJ2-6; D is ambiguous. This CDR3 has 15 amino acids. Trimming pared 2 bases from V and 4 bases from J, leaving 10 bases between. Germline V gene lookup returns CDR1 SGDLS and CDR2 YYNGEE.